Each of the 18 T cell receptor beta chains below was sequenced from the same sample in a study of OX40 agonist ivuxolimab in advanced cancers. Libraries were prepared by immunoSEQ multiplex PCR; TCRdb keeps only in-frame clonotypes and omits some of them. The table includes approximately 94,000 clones, 89% detected once. The sequenced sample was CD4+ or CD8+ T cells sorted from blood, obtained in a trial of the OX40 agonist ivuxolimab. The receptors originated from an adult with an advanced solid tumor such as melanoma, head and neck, liver or kidney cancer.

V usage is TRBV2 and J usage is TRBJ2-7; 15 nucleotides line up with TRBD2. Germline V CDR1 and CDR2: SNHLY, FYNNEI. The CDR3 extends over 19 amino acids. The V and J ends lost 6 bases and 0 bases, in that order; junction bases with no gene match: 12. The CDR3 coding sequence is TGTGCCAGCAGCGGATCCGGGACTAGCGGGAGGATTTTCTCCTACGAGCAGTACTTC. As protein: CASSGSGTSGRIFSYEQYF. Using reference TRBV2 and TRBJ2-7 for the parts outside the CDR3, the full variable domain is EPEVTQTPSHQVTQMGQEVILRCVPISNHLYFYWYRQILGQKVEFLVSFYNNEISEKSEIFDDQFSVERPDGSNFTLKIRSTKLEDSAMYFCASSGSGTSGRIFSYEQYFGPGTRLTVT.

The chain has TRBV6-4 and TRBJ1-5; D not resolved. Germline V gene lookup returns CDR1 MRHNA and CDR2 SNTAGT. V was trimmed by 0 bases and J by 1 base, leaving 7 bases between them. The CDR3 totals 15 residues. The CDR3: CASSDSRGSNQPQHF. The CDR3 DNA sequence: TGTGCCAGCAGTGACTCGAGAGGGAGCAATCAGCCCCAGCATTTT.

This chain links TRBV25-1 with TRBJ1-2; D perhaps matches TRBD1 (5 bases). The germline V gene encodes CDR1 MGHDK and CDR2 SYGVNS. Trimming cost V 7 bases and J 0 bases, with 15 bases left between them. The CDR3 has 15 residues. CDR3 bases: TGTGCCAGCACCCCAGGAGGGGCGACTAACTATGGCTACACCTTC. It translates to CASTPGGATNYGYTF.

V and J are TRBV4-2 and TRBJ2-5; 8 nucleotides align to TRBD1. The CDR3 is 15 residues long. Germline trimming cut 4 bases from V and 4 bases from J; bases unmatched to any gene: 8. The germline V gene has CDR1 LGHNA and CDR2 YNFKEQ. For the CDR3, the DNA is TGTGCCAGCAGCCCCTCCTCGACAGGGGCAGAGACCCAGTACTTC. It is translated as CASSPSSTGAETQYF.

The chain has TRBV5-4 and TRBJ2-3; D is unclear. Germline V gene data show CDR1 as SGHNT and CDR2 as YYREEE (reference sequence). V lost 1 base to trimming and J lost 1 base, with 4 bases between them. The CDR3 has 13 residues. CDR3 sequence reads: CASSLYGTDTQYF. CDR3 nucleotides: TGTGCCAGCAGCTTGTATGGCACAGATACGCAGTATTTT.

This sequence joins TRBV28 and TRBJ1-4, with 7 positions matching TRBD1. CDR3 length: 19 residues. The germline V gene has CDR1 MDHEN and CDR2 SYDVKM. The V segment lost 7 bases and the J segment 1 base; nucleotides outside the gene matches: 18. CDR3 sequence: CASTHNPRGQPQTNEKLFF. Here the CDR3 DNA reads TGTGCCAGCACACATAACCCCAGGGGACAGCCTCAAACTAATGAAAAACTGTTTTTT.

This clone has just one count. V and J are TRBV6-5 and TRBJ2-7; 9 positions match TRBD1. Germline CDR1 MNHEY, CDR2 SVGAGI. The CDR3 runs to 14 residues. J gave up 3 bases and V 6 bases, and 6 bases lay outside the gene matches. The CDR3, as DNA: TGTGCCAGCAGAGATCCGGGACAGGGCTACGAGCAGTACTTC. Protein: CASRDPGQGYEQYF.

Notes on this clone: This sample includes further DNA sequences coding for the same CDR3. V and J are TRBV2 and TRBJ1-2; TRBD1 might be the D (5 bases). The CDR3 is 13 amino acids. Trimming pared 3 bases from V and 2 bases from J, leaving 7 bases between. CDR1 and CDR2 (germline): SNHLY, FYNNEI. The CDR3 here is CASSEAGNYGYTF. DNA for the CDR3: TGTGCCAGCAGTGAGGCAGGGAACTATGGCTACACCTTC.

The chain links TRBV10-1 to TRBJ1-3; D may be TRBD1 (6 bases). Trimming took 1 base from V and 3 from J, leaving 13 bases between them. CDR3 length: 16 amino acids. Germline V gene data show CDR1 as WNHNN and CDR2 as SYGVQD (reference sequence). DNA of the CDR3: TGCGCCAGCAGTGAGTTCGGCCAGGGACATGGAAACACCATATATTTT. Its protein product is CASSEFGQGHGNTIYF.

The chain joins TRBV6-1 to TRBJ2-7; TRBD2 agrees at 10 bases. V lost 5 bases to trimming and J lost 3 bases; unmatched junction nucleotides: 7. The length of the CDR3 is 15 residues. Germline CDR1 and CDR2: MNHNS and SASEGT. CDR3 sequence: CASSNLLAGIYEQYF. The DNA of the CDR3 is TGTGCCAGCAGTAACTTACTAGCGGGAATCTACGAGCAGTACTTC.

The CDR3: CASSVYLNTEAFF. CDR3 nucleotides: TGTGCCAGCAGTGTGTATTTGAACACTGAAGCTTTCTTT. The V and J genes are TRBV6-6 and TRBJ1-1; D gene uncertain. This CDR3 comprises 13 residues. V was trimmed by 5 bases and J by 0 bases, leaving 7 bases between them. Germline assignment: CDR1 MNHNY and CDR2 SVGAGI (reference sequence).

The genes are TRBV19 and TRBJ2-1; TRBD1 matches at 8 bases. The CDR3 extends over 15 amino acids. Germline CDR1 is LNHDA and CDR2 is SQIVND (reference sequence). Germline trimming cut 1 base from V and 5 bases from J; bases unmatched to any gene: 4. CDR3 loop: CASSIAWDRNNEQFF. The DNA of the CDR3 is TGTGCCAGTAGTATAGCCTGGGACAGGAACAATGAGCAGTTCTTC. Supplemented by reference TRBV19 and TRBJ2-1, the full variable domain reads DGGITQSPKYLFRKEGQNVTLSCEQNLNHDAMYWYRQDPGQGLRLIYYSQIVNDFQKGDIAEGYSVSREKKESFPLTVTSAQKNPTAFYLCASSIAWDRNNEQFFGPGTRLTVL.

The chain joins TRBV2 to TRBJ1-4, with D possibly being TRBD1 (6 bases). Trimming stripped 7 bases from V and 0 bases from J, with 9 bases between. The length of the CDR3 is 14 residues. From germline, CDR1 is SNHLY and CDR2 FYNNEI. The CDR3 DNA is TGTGCCAGCACCAGGGGATCAACTAATGAAAAACTGTTTTTT. Translated: CASTRGSTNEKLFF.

The rearrangement uses TRBV5-4 and TRBJ2-7; D could derive from TRBD1 or TRBD2 (5 bases each). Germline V gene lookup returns CDR1 SGHNT and CDR2 YYREEE (reference sequence). The CDR3 extends over 14 amino acids. The ends were cut back, 4 bases at V and 5 bases at J, with 16 bases in the middle. The CDR3 is CASSTPGPPNEQYF. The CDR3 nucleotides are TGTGCCAGCAGCACGCCGGGACCTCCGAACGAGCAGTACTTC.

This clone was counted once. The junction does not match germline at one end; this may be a read error. The V and J genes are TRBV27 and TRBJ2-3; 8 bases are shared with TRBD2. The V gene's germline CDR1 is MNHEY and CDR2 SMNVEV (reference sequence). CDR3 length: 16 residues. CDR3 in amino acids: CAGSLIGRGGTDTQYF. For the CDR3, the DNA is TGTGCCGGCAGTTTAATCGGGAGGGGAGGCACAGATACGCAGTATTTT.

The V gene is TRBV6-6, the J gene TRBJ1-3; D is undetermined. CDR1 is MNHNY and CDR2 is SVGAGI in the germline V gene (reference sequence). The germline V and J ends were trimmed by 10 bases and 0 bases, with 13 bases remaining between them. The CDR3 is made up of 14 amino acids. The CDR3 is CATRGWVSGNTIYF. CDR3 DNA sequence: TGTGCCACTCGAGGATGGGTCTCTGGAAACACCATATATTTT.

This clone has just one count. The chain couples TRBV9 to TRBJ2-2, with a possible D match to TRBD1 (5 bases). Germline loops: CDR1 SGDLS, CDR2 YYNGEE. This CDR3 is 17 amino acids long. V gave up 0 bases and J gave up 1 base, with 13 bases separating them. As DNA, the CDR3 is TGTGCCAGCAGCGTAGAATGGGCAGGGCTGAACACCGGGGAGCTGTTTTTT. Encoded protein: CASSVEWAGLNTGELFF.

The chain recombines TRBV6-1 with TRBJ1-1; D unclear. CDR3 length: 14 amino acids. Germline values: CDR1 MNHNS, CDR2 SASEGT. Trimming shortened V by 2 bases and J by 2 bases, and 9 bases separated the two germline ends. CDR3 loop: CASSERLINTEAFF. The CDR3 DNA reads TGTGCCAGCAGTGAAAGACTGATCAACACTGAAGCTTTCTTT.